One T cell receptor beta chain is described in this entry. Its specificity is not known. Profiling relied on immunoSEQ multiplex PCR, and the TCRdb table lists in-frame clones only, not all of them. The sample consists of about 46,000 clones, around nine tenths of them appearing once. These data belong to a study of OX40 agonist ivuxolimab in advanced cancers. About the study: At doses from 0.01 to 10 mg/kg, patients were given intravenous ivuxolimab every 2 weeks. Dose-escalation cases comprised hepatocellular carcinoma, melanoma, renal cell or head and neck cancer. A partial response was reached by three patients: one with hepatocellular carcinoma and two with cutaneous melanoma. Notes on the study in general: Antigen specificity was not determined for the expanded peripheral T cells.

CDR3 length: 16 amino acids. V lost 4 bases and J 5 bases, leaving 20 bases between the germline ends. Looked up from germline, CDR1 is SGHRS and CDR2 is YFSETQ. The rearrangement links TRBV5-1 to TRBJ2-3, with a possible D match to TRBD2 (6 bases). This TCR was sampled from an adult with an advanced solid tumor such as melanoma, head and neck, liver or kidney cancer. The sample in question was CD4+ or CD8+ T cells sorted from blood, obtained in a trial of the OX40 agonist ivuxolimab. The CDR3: CASSPGTFVVRDTQYF. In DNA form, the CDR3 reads TGCGCCAGCAGCCCAGGGACTTTCGTGGTCAGAGATACGCAGTATTTT.